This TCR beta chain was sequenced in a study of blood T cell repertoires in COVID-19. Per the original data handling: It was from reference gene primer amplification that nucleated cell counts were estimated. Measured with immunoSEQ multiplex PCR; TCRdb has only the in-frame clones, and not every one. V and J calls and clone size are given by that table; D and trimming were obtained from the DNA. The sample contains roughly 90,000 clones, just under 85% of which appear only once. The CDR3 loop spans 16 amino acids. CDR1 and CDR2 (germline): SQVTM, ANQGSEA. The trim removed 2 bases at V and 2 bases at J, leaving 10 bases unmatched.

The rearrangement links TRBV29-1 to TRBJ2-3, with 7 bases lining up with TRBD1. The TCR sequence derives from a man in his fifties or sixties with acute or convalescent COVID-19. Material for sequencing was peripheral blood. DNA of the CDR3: TGCAGCGTTGAACTCCGACAGGGCGTCGACACAGATACGCAGTATTTT. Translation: CSVELRQGVDTDTQYF.